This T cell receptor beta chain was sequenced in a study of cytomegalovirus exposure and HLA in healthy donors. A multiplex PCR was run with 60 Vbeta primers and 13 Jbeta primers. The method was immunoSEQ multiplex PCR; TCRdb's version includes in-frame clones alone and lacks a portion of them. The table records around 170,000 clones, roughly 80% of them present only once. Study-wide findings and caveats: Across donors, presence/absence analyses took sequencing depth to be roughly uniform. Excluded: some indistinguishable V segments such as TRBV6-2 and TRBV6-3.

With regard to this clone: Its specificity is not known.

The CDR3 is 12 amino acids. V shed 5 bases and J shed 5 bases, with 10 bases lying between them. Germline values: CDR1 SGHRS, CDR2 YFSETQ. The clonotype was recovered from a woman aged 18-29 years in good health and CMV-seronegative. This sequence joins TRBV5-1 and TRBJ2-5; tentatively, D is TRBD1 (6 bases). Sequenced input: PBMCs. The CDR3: CASSPRGETQYF. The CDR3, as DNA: TGCGCCAGCAGTCCTAGGGGGGAGACCCAGTACTTC.